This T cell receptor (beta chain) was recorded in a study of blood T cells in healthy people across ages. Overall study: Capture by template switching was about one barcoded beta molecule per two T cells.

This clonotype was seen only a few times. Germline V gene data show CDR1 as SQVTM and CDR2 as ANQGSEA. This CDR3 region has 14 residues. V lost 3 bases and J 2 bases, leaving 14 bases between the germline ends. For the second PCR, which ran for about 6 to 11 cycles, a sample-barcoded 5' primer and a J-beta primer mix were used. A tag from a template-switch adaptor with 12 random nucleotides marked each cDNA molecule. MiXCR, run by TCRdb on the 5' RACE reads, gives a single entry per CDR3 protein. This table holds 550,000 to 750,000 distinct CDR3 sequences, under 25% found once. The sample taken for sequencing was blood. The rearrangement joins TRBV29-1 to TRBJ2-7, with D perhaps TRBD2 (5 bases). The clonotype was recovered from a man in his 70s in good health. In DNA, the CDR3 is TGCAGCGTTGAGATTCGGGATCAGCCCTACGAGCAGTACTTC. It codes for CSVEIRDQPYEQYF.